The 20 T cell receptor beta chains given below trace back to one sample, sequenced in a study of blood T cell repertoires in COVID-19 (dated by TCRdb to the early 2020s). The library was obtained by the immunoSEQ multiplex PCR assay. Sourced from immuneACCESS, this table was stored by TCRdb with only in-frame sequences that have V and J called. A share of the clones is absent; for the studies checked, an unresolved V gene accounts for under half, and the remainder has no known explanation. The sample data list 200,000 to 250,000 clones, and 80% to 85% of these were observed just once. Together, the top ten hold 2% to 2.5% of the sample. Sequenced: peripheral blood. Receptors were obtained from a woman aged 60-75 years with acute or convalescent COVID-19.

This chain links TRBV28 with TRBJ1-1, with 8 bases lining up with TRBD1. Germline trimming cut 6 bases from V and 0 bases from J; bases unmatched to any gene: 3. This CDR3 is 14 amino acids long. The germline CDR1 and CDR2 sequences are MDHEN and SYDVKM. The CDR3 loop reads CASRGQGMNTEAFF. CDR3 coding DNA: TGTGCCAGCAGAGGACAGGGCATGAACACTGAAGCTTTCTTT.

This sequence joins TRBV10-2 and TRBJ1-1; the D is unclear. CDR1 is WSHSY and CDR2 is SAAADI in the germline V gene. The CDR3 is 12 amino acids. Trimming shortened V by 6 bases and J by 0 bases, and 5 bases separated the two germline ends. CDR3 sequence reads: CASRSLNTEAFF. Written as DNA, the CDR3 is TGCGCCAGCAGAAGCCTGAACACTGAAGCTTTCTTT.

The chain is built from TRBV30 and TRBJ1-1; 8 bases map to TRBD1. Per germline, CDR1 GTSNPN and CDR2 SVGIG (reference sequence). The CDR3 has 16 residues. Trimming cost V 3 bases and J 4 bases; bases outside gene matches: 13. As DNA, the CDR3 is TGTGCCTGGAGACCCGGGGACAGGTTGATGCTCACTGAAGCTTTCTTT. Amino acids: CAWRPGDRLMLTEAFF.

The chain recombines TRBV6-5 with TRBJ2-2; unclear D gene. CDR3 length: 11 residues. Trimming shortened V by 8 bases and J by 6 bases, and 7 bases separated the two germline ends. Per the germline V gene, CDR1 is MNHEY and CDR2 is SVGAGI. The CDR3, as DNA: TGTGCCAGCGTTGAGGCCGGGGAGCTGTTTTTT. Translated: CASVEAGELFF.

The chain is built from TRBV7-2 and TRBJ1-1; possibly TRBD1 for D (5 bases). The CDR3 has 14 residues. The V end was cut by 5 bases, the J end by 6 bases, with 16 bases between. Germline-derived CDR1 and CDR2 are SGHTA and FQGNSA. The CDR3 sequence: CASSPHGGASEAFF. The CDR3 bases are TGTGCCAGCAGCCCCCACGGCGGGGCCTCTGAAGCTTTCTTT.

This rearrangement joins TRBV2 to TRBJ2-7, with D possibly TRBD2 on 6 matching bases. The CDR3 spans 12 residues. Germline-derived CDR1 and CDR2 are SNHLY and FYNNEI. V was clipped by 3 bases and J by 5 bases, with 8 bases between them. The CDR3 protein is CASSDWRDEQYF. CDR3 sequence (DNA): TGTGCCAGCAGTGACTGGAGGGACGAGCAGTACTTC. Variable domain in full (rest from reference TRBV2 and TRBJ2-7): EPEVTQTPSHQVTQMGQEVILRCVPISNHLYFYWYRQILGQKVEFLVSFYNNEISEKSEIFDDQFSVERPDGSNFTLKIRSTKLEDSAMYFCASSDWRDEQYFGPGTRLTVT.

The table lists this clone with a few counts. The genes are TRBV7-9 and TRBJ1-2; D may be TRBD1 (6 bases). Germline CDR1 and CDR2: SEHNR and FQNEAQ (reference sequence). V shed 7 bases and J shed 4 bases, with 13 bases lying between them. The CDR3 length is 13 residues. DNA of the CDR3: TGTGCCAGCACCTTCGGGGGGCCCTATGGCTACACCTTC. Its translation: CASTFGGPYGYTF. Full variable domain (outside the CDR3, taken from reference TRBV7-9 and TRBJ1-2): DTGVSQNPRHKITKRGQNVTFRCDPISEHNRLYWYRQTLGQGPEFLTYFQNEAQLEKSRLLSDRFSAERPKGSFSTLEIQRTEQGDSAMYLCASTFGGPYGYTFGSGTRLTVV.

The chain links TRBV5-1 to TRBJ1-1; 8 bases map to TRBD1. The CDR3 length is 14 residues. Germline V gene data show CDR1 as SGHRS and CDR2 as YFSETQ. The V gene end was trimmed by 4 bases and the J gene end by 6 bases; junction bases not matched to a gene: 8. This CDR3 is CASSHGQGVAEAFF. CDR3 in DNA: TGCGCCAGCAGCCACGGACAGGGAGTGGCTGAAGCTTTCTTT.

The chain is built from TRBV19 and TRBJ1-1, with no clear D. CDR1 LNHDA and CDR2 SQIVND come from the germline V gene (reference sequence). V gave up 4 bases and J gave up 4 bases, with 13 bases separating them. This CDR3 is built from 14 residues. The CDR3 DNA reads TGTGCCAGTAGTAACGTCAGGCGCGCCACTGAAGCTTTCTTT. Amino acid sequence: CASSNVRRATEAFF.

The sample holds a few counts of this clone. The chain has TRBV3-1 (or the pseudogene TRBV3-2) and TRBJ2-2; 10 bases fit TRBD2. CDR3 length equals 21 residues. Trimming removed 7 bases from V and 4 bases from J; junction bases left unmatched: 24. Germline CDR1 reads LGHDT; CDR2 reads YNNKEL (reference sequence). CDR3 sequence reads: CASTPLGTSEGEGGRTGELFF. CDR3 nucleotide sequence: TGTGCCAGCACCCCGCTAGGGACTAGCGAGGGGGAGGGGGGCCGCACCGGGGAGCTGTTTTTT.

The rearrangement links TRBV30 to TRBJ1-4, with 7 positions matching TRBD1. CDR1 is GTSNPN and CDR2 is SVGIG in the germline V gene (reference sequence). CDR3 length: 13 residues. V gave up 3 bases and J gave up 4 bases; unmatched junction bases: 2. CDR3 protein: CAWSRGINEKLFF. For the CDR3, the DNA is TGTGCCTGGAGCAGGGGGATTAATGAAAAACTGTTTTTT.

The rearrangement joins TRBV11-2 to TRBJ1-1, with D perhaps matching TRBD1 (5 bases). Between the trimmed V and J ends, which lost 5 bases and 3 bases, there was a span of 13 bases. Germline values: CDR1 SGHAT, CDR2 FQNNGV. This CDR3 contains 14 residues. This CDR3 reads CASSLPGLDTEAFF. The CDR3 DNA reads TGTGCCAGCAGCCTCCCAGGGCTCGACACTGAAGCTTTCTTT.

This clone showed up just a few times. CDR3 sequence (DNA): TGCGCCAGCCGACAGGAATCGAACACTGAAGCTTTCTTT. It encodes CASRQESNTEAFF. The chain carries TRBV5-1 and TRBJ1-1; D might be TRBD1 (6 bases). Germline values: CDR1 SGHRS, CDR2 YFSETQ. The CDR3 runs 13 residues. V was shortened by 7 bases and J by 1 base, with 11 bases between the two germline ends. Drawing the rest from reference TRBV5-1 and TRBJ1-1, the complete variable domain is KAGVTQTPRYLIKTRGQQVTLSCSPISGHRSVSWYQQTPGQGLQFLFEYFSETQRNKGNFPGRFSGRQFSNSRSEMNVSTLELGDSALYLCASRQESNTEAFFGQGTRLTVV.

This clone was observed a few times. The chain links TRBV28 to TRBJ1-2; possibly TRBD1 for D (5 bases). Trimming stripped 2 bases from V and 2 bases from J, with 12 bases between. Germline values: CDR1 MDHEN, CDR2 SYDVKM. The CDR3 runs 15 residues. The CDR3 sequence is CASSLVTGWNYGYTF. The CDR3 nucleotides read TGTGCCAGCAGTTTAGTTACAGGTTGGAACTATGGCTACACCTTC.

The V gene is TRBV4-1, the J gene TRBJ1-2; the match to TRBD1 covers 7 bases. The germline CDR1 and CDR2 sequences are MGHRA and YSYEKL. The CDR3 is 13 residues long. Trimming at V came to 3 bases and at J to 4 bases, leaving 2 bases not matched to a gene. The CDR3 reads CASSQGQRYGYTF. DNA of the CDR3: TGCGCCAGCAGCCAGGGACAGCGCTATGGCTACACCTTC.

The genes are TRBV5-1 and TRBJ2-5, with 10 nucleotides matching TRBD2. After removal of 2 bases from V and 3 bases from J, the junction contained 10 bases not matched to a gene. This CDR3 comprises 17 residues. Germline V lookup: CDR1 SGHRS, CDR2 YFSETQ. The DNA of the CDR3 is TGCGCCAGCAGCTTACCAAAAAGCGGGGGGGCGGAAGAGACCCAGTACTTC. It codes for CASSLPKSGGAEETQYF.

DNA for the CDR3: TGTGCCAGCTCACCACCGGGGGGGGCGAGGACTGAAGCTTTCTTT. Encoded protein: CASSPPGGARTEAFF. The rearrangement links TRBV18 to TRBJ1-1, with D possibly TRBD1 on 6 matching bases. Germline V gene lookup returns CDR1 KGHSH and CDR2 LQKENI. CDR3 length: 15 amino acids. The V gene lost 0 bases and the J gene lost 5 bases, with 13 bases spanning the gap.

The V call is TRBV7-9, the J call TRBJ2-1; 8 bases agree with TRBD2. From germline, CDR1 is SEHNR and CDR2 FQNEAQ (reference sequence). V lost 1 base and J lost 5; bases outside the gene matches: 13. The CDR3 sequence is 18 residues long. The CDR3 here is CASSLVAEIAGWDNEQFF. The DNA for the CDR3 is TGTGCCAGCAGCTTAGTAGCGGAAATAGCGGGGTGGGACAATGAGCAGTTCTTC.

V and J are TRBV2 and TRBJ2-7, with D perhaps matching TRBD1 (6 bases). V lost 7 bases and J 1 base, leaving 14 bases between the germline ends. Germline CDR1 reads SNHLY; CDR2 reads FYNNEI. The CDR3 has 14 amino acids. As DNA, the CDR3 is TGTGCCAGCAAAGGGACACATAATTCCTACGAGCAGTACTTC. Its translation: CASKGTHNSYEQYF.

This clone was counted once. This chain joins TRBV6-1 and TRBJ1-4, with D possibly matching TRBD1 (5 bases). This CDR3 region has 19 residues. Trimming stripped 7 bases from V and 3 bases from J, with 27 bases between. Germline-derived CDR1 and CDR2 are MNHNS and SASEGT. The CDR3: CASTEAQGWGRGANEKLFF. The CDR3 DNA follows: TGTGCCAGCACCGAAGCGCAGGGATGGGGTAGGGGTGCTAATGAAAAACTGTTTTTT.